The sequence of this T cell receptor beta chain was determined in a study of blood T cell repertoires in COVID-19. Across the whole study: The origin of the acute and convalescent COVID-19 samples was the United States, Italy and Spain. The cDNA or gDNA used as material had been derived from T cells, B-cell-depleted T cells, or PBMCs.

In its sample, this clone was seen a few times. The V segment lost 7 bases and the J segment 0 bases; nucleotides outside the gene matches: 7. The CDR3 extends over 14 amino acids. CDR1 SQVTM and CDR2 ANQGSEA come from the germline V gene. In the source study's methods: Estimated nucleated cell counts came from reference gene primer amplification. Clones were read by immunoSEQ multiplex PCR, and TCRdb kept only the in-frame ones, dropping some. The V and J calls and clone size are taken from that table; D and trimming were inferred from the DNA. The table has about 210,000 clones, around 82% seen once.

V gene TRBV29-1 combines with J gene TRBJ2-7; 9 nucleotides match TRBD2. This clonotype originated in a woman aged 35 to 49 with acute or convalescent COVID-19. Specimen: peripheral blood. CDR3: CSASGTSSSYEQYF. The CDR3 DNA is TGCAGCGCATCCGGGACTAGCTCCTCCTACGAGCAGTACTTC.